This T cell receptor beta chain is from a study of T-cell memory formation after mild COVID-19. Study findings and constraints: Mostly located in CM and EM were contracting CD4+ clones, with contracting CD8+ clones located in EMRA. Clones contracting across day 15 to 85 had a balanced CD4/CD8 profile; later expanding clones leaned CD4+.

Germline lookup yields CDR1 LNHDA and CDR2 SQIVND (reference sequence). The CDR3 extends over 17 amino acids. Germline trimming cut 5 bases from V and 5 bases from J; bases unmatched to any gene: 14. Points on this clonotype: What it binds is unknown.

MiXCR was run by TCRdb on the 5' RACE reads, yielding one entry per CDR3 protein. The repertoire holds tens of thousands of distinct CDR3 sequences, with 10% to 15% as singletons. The sample comprised PBMCs or a T cell subset sorted from them (not recorded which). V usage is TRBV19 and J usage is TRBJ2-7; 11 bases align to TRBD2. This clonotype was sampled from an adult woman who had mild COVID-19 (a few samples of this study predate the infection). Cell type and time point are not known. The CDR3 bases are TGTGCCAGTAGTCTCACCCTTCTAGCGGGAGGCCGCCACGAGCAGTACTTC. It encodes CASSLTLLAGGRHEQYF. The whole variable domain, remainder taken from reference TRBV19 and TRBJ2-7, is DGGITQSPKYLFRKEGQNVTLSCEQNLNHDAMYWYRQDPGQGLRLIYYSQIVNDFQKGDIAEGYSVSREKKESFPLTVTSAQKNPTAFYLCASSLTLLAGGRHEQYFGPGTRLTVT.